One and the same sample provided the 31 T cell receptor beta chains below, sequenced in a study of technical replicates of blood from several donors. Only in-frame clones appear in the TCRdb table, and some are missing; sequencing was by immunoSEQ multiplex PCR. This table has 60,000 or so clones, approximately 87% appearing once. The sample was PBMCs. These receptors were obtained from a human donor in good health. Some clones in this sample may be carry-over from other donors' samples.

The CDR3 region has the DNA TGTGCCAGCAGCTTGGAGGGGGCACTCTATGGCTACACCTTC. Translation: CASSLEGALYGYTF. This chain joins TRBV5-6 and TRBJ1-2; TRBD1 agrees at 7 bases. The CDR3 is made up of 14 amino acids. Germline loops: CDR1 SGHDT, CDR2 YYEEEE. V was pared by 0 bases and J by 4 bases, with 3 bases of the junction left unmatched.

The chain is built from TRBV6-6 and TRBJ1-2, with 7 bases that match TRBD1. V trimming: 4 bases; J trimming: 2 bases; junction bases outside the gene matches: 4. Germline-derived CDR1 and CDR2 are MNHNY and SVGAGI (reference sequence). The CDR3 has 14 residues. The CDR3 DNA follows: TGTGCCAGCAGTTGGGACAGACAGAACTATGGCTACACCTTC. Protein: CASSWDRQNYGYTF.

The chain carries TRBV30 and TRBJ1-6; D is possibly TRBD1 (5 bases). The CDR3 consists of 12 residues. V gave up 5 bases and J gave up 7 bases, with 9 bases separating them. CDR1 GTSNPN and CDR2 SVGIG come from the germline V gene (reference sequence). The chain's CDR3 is CAWSDSNSPLHF. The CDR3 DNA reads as TGTGCCTGGTCCGACAGCAATTCACCCCTCCACTTT.

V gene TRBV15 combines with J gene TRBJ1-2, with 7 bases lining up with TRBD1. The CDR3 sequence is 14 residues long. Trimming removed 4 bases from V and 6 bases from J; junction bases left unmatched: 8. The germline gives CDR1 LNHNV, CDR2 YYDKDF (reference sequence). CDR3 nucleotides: TGTGCCACCAGCAAACGGGTTACAGGGGATGGCTACACCTTC. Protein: CATSKRVTGDGYTF.

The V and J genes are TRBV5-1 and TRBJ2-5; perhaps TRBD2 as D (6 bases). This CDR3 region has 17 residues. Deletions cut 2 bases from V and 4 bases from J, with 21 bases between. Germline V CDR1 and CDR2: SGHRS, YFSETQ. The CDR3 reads CASSFGPQSGGRETQYF. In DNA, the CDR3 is TGCGCCAGCAGCTTTGGCCCCCAATCCGGGGGACGAGAGACCCAGTACTTC.

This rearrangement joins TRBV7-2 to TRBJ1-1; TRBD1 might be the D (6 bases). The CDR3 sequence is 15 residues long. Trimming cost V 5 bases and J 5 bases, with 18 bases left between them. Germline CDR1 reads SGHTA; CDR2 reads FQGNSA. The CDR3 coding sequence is TGTGCCAGCAGCCCAGGAACCGACAGGAGAACTGAAGCTTTCTTT. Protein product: CASSPGTDRRTEAFF.

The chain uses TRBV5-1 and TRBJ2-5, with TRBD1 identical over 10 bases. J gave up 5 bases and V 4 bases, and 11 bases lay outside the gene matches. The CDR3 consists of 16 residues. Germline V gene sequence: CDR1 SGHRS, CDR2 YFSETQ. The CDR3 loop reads CASSRDRGPRGETQYF. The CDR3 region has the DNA TGCGCCAGCAGCCGGGACAGGGGCCCAAGAGGGGAGACCCAGTACTTC.

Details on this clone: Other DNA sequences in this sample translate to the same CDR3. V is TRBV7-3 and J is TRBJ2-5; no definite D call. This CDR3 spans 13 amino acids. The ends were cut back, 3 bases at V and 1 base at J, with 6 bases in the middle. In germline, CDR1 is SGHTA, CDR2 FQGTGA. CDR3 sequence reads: CASSLLSQETQYF. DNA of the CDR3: TGTGCCAGCAGCTTGCTGAGCCAAGAGACCCAGTACTTC.

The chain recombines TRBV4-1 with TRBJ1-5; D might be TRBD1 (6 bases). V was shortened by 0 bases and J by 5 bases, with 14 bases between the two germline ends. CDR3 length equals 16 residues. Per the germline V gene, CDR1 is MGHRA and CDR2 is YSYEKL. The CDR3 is CASSQDWGRWDQPQHF. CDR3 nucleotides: TGCGCCAGCAGCCAAGATTGGGGGCGTTGGGATCAGCCCCAGCATTTT.

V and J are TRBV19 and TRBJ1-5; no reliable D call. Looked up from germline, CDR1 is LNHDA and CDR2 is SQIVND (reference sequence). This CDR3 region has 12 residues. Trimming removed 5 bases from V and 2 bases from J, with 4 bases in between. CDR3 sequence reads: CASSSGNQPQHF. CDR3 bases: TGTGCCAGTAGTTCGGGCAATCAGCCCCAGCATTTT.

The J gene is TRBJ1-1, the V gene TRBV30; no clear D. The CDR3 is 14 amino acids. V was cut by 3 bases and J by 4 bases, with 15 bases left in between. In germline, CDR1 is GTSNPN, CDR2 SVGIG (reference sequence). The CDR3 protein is CAWRKGRVVTEAFF. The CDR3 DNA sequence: TGTGCCTGGAGAAAAGGGAGGGTTGTCACTGAAGCTTTCTTT. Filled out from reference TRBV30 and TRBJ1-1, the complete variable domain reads SQTIHQWPATLVQPVGSPLSLECTVEGTSNPNLYWYRQAAGRGLQLLFYSVGIGQISSEVPQNLSASRPQDRQFILSSKKLLLSDSGFYLCAWRKGRVVTEAFFGQGTRLTVV.

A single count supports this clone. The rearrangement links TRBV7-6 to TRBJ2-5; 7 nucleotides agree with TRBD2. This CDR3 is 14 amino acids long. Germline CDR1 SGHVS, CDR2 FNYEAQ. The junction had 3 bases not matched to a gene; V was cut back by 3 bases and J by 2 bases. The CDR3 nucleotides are TGTGCCAGCAGCTTCGGAGCGGGGCAAGAGACCCAGTACTTC. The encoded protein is CASSFGAGQETQYF. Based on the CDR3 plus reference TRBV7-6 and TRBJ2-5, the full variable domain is GAGVSQSPRYKVTKRGQDVALRCDPISGHVSLYWYRQALGQGPEFLTYFNYEAQQDKSGLPNDRFSAERPEGSISTLTIQRTEQRDSAMYRCASSFGAGQETQYFGPGTRLLVL.

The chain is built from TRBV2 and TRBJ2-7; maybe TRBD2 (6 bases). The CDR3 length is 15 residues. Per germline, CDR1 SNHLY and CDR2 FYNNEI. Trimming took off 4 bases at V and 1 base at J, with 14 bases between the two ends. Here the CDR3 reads CASSVKASESYEQYF. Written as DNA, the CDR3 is TGTGCCAGCAGTGTAAAGGCTAGCGAGTCCTACGAGCAGTACTTC.

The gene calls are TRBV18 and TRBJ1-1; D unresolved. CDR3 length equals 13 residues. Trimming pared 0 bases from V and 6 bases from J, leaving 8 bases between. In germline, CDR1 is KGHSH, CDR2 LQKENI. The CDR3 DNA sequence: TGTGCCAGCTCACCACCGGTACTTCCTGAAGCTTTCTTT. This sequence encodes CASSPPVLPEAFF.

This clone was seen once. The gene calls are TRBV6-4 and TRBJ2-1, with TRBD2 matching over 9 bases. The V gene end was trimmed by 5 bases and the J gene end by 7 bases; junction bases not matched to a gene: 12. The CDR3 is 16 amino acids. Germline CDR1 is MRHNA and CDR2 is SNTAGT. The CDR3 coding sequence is TGTGCCAGCAGTCACCCCTCGGCGGGAGGGATTAATGAGCAGTTCTTC. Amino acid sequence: CASSHPSAGGINEQFF.

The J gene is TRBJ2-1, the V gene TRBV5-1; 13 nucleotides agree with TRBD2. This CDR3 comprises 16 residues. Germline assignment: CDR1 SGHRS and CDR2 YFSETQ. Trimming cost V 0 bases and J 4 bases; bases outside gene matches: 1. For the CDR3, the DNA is TGCGCCAGCAGCTTGGGGGGACTAGCGGGGTACAATGAGCAGTTCTTC. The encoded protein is CASSLGGLAGYNEQFF.

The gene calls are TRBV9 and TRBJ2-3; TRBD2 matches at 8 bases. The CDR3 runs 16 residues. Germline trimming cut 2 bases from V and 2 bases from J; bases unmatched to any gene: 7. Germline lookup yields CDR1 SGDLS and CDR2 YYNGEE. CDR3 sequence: CASSVTSGFYTDTQYF. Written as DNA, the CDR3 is TGTGCCAGCAGCGTTACTAGCGGATTTTACACAGATACGCAGTATTTT.

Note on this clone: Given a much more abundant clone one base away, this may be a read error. The chain's CDR3 is CASSLDRNEQFF. The CDR3 DNA reads TGTGCCAGCAGCTTAGATCGGAATGAGCAGTTCTTC. The V and J genes are TRBV11-3 and TRBJ2-1, with no clear D. The V gene's germline CDR1 is SGHNT and CDR2 YENEEA. V dropped 0 bases and J dropped 7 bases, with 4 bases sitting between them. The CDR3 totals 12 residues.

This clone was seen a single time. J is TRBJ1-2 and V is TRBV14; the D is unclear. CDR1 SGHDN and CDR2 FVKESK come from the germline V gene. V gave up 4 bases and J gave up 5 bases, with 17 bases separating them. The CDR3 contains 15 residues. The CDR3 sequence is CASSPLAPGSYGYTF. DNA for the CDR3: TGTGCCAGCAGCCCGTTAGCTCCGGGGTCTTATGGCTACACCTTC.

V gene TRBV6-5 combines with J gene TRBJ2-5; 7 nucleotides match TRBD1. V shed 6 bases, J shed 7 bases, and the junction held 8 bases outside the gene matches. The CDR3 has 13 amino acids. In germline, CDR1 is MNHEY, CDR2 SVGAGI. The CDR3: CASSQGGAGTQYF. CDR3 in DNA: TGTGCCAGCAGCCAAGGGGGCGCCGGGACCCAGTACTTC.

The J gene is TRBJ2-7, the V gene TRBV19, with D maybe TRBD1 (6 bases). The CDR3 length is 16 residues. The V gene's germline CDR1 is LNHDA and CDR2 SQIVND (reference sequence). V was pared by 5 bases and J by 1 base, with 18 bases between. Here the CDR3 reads CASSSRWQGSSYEQYF. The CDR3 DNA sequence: TGTGCCAGTAGTTCTCGATGGCAGGGGTCATCCTACGAGCAGTACTTC. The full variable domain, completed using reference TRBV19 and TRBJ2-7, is DGGITQSPKYLFRKEGQNVTLSCEQNLNHDAMYWYRQDPGQGLRLIYYSQIVNDFQKGDIAEGYSVSREKKESFPLTVTSAQKNPTAFYLCASSSRWQGSSYEQYFGPGTRLTVT.

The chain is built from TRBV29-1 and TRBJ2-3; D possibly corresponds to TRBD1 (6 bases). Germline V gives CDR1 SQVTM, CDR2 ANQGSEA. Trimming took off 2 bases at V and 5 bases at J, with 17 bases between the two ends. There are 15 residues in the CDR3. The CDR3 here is CSVEIRWGRIDTQYF. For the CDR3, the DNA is TGCAGCGTTGAAATTCGCTGGGGGCGCATAGATACGCAGTATTTT.

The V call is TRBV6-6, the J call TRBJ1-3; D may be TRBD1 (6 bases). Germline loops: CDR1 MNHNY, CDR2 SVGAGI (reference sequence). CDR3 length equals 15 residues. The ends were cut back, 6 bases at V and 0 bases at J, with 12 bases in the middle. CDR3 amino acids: CASSPRGTSGNTIYF. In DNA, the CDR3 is TGTGCCAGCAGCCCGAGGGGGACCTCTGGAAACACCATATATTTT.

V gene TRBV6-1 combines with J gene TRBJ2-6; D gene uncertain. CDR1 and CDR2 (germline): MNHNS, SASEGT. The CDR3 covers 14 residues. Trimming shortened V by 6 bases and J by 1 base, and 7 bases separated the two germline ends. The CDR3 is CASRPGSGANVLTF. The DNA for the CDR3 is TGTGCCAGCAGACCAGGTTCTGGGGCCAACGTCCTGACTTTC.

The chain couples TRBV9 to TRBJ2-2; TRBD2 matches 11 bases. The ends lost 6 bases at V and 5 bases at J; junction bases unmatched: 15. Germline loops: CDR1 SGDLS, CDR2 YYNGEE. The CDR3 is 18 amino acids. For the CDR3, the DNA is TGTGCCAGCACCCTCCAAGATAGCGGGGGGGCCTCTACCGGGGAGCTGTTTTTT. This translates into CASTLQDSGGASTGELFF.

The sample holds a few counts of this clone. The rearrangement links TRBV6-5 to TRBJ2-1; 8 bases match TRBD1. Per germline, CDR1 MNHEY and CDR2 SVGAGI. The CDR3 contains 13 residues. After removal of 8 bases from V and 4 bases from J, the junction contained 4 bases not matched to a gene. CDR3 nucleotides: TGTGCCAGCTGGGACAGGCATTACAATGAGCAGTTCTTC. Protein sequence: CASWDRHYNEQFF.

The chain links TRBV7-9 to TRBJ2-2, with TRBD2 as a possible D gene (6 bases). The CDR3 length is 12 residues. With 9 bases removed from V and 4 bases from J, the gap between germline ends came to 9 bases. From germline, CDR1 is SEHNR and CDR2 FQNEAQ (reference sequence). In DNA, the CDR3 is TGTGCCAGGGGGGGATTCACCGGGGAGCTGTTTTTT. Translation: CARGGFTGELFF.

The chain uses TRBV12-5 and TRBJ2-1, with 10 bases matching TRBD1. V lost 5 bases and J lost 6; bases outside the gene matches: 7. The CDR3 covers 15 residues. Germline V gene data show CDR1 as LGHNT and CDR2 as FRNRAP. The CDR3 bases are TGTGCTAGTGGTCCGGACAGGGGGTTTGCCAATGAGCAGTTCTTC. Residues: CASGPDRGFANEQFF.

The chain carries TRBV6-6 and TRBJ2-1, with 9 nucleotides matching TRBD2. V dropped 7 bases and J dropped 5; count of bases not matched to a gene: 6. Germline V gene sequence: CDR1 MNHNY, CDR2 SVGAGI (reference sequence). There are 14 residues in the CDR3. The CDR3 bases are TGTGCCAGCAATCTTAGCGGGAGAGACAATGAGCAGTTCTTC. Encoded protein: CASNLSGRDNEQFF.

The CDR3 nucleotides are TGTGCCAGCAGTGCCGGAGGGACAGGGAAAGGGGAGCTGTTTTTT. Translating gives CASSAGGTGKGELFF. The V and J genes are TRBV6-1 and TRBJ2-2; 9 bases fit TRBD1. This CDR3 is built from 15 residues. The germline V gene encodes CDR1 MNHNS and CDR2 SASEGT. The V segment lost 4 bases and the J segment 8 bases; nucleotides outside the gene matches: 8.

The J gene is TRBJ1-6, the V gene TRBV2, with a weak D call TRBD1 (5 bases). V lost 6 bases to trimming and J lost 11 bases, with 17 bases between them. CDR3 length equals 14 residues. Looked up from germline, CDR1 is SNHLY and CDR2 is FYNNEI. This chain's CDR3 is CASRGDSGGPPLHF. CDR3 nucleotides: TGTGCCAGCAGGGGGGACTCCGGAGGGCCACCCCTCCACTTT. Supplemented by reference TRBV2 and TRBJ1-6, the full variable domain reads EPEVTQTPSHQVTQMGQEVILRCVPISNHLYFYWYRQILGQKVEFLVSFYNNEISEKSEIFDDQFSVERPDGSNFTLKIRSTKLEDSAMYFCASRGDSGGPPLHFGNGTRLTVT.